Listed here are 23 T cell receptor beta chains from one sample, sequenced in a study of blood T cell repertoires in COVID-19. Measured with immunoSEQ multiplex PCR; TCRdb has only the in-frame clones, and not every one. The sample includes 300,000 to 400,000 clones, roughly 90% of them seen just once. Material for sequencing was PBMCs or T cells enriched from blood (not recorded which). The receptor source for this set is a woman aged 25-40 years with acute COVID-19.

This clone was detected once. J is TRBJ2-2 and V is TRBV6-5, with D unresolved. Trimming shortened V by 2 bases and J by 6 bases, and 7 bases separated the two germline ends. Per germline, CDR1 MNHEY and CDR2 SVGAGI. The CDR3 length is 13 residues. CDR3 nucleotides: TGTGCCAGCAGTTACAATCTTGCCGGGGAGCTGTTTTTT. Its protein product is CASSYNLAGELFF.

The chain couples TRBV19 to TRBJ2-7; TRBD1 matches at 8 bases. CDR3 size: 14 residues. CDR1 is LNHDA and CDR2 is SQIVND in the germline V gene (reference sequence). The V segment lost 5 bases and the J segment 2 bases; nucleotides outside the gene matches: 5. The CDR3 DNA reads TGTGCCAGTAGTTCCGACAGGGGACCCTACGAGCAGTACTTC. Its translation is CASSSDRGPYEQYF.

This chain links TRBV11-2 with TRBJ1-1, with 8 bases aligning to TRBD1. The germline gives CDR1 SGHAT, CDR2 FQNNGV. The junction had 5 bases not matched to a gene; V was cut back by 1 base and J by 1 base. The CDR3 contains 16 residues. The CDR3 sequence: CASSLVPGQGNTEAFF. The CDR3 bases are TGTGCCAGCAGCTTAGTTCCAGGACAGGGGAACACTGAAGCTTTCTTT. Combining the CDR3 with reference TRBV11-2 and TRBJ1-1 gives the whole variable domain EAGVAQSPRYKIIEKRQSVAFWCNPISGHATLYWYQQILGQGPKLLIQFQNNGVVDDSQLPKDRFSAERLKGVDSTLKIQPAKLEDSAVYLCASSLVPGQGNTEAFFGQGTRLTVV.

The rearrangement uses TRBV12-3 or TRBV12-4 and TRBJ1-6, with D maybe TRBD1 (5 bases). V lost 4 bases, J lost 11 bases, and 12 bases lay in between. This CDR3 spans 13 amino acids. The chain's CDR3 is CASSSGGGTPLHF. The CDR3 DNA reads TGTGCCAGCAGTTCCGGGGGAGGGACACCCCTCCACTTT.

The chain recombines TRBV20-1 with TRBJ1-2; 11 bases agree with TRBD1. V gave up 3 bases and J gave up 0 bases; unmatched junction bases: 12. Germline CDR1 DFQATT, CDR2 SNEGSKA (reference sequence). This CDR3 has 18 residues. DNA of the CDR3: TGCAGTGCTAGTGAACCCGGGACAGGGGGGTTAGCTAACTATGGCTACACCTTC. It yields the protein CSASEPGTGGLANYGYTF.

The rearrangement joins TRBV9 to TRBJ1-6; TRBD1 is a possible D gene (6 bases). CDR3 length: 14 residues. Germline CDR1 SGDLS, CDR2 YYNGEE. The germline V and J ends were trimmed by 1 base and 5 bases, with 7 bases remaining between them. CDR3 DNA: TGTGCCAGCAGCGTACAGGGGAATAATTCACCCCTCCACTTT. Encoded protein: CASSVQGNNSPLHF.

The chain recombines TRBV5-1 with TRBJ1-6; 8 bases map to TRBD1. From germline, CDR1 is SGHRS and CDR2 YFSETQ. J was trimmed by 11 bases and V by 4 bases; bases with no gene match: 11. The CDR3 is 15 amino acids. This chain's CDR3 is CASSMDRAYEPPLHF. Written as DNA, the CDR3 is TGCGCCAGCAGCATGGACAGGGCTTATGAGCCACCCCTCCACTTT.

V usage is TRBV28 and J usage is TRBJ1-5; 11 positions match TRBD1. This CDR3 has 15 residues. Germline values: CDR1 MDHEN, CDR2 SYDVKM. The V gene end was trimmed by 4 bases and the J gene end by 5 bases; junction bases not matched to a gene: 4. The CDR3 sequence is CASSSGTGGDQPQHF. The CDR3 DNA reads TGTGCCAGCAGTTCCGGGACAGGGGGAGATCAGCCCCAGCATTTT.

The chain links TRBV29-1 to TRBJ2-3; 8 bases align to TRBD2. The CDR3 sequence is 14 residues long. V lost 4 bases to trimming and J lost 6 bases; unmatched junction nucleotides: 9. Per germline, CDR1 SQVTM and CDR2 ANQGSEA. CDR3 amino acids: CSVAAGGVMDTQYF. Here the CDR3 DNA reads TGCAGCGTTGCCGCGGGGGGCGTCATGGATACGCAGTATTTT.

The chain is built from TRBV30 and TRBJ1-4; D is unresolved. The CDR3 has 16 residues. Germline-derived CDR1 and CDR2 are GTSNPN and SVGIG (reference sequence). V lost 0 bases to trimming and J lost 3 bases, with 14 bases between them. The CDR3: CAWSVLGVGPNEKLFF. The CDR3, as DNA: TGTGCCTGGAGTGTACTTGGAGTTGGCCCTAATGAAAAACTGTTTTTT. Complete variable domain (other parts from reference TRBV30 and TRBJ1-4): SQTIHQWPATLVQPVGSPLSLECTVEGTSNPNLYWYRQAAGRGLQLLFYSVGIGQISSEVPQNLSASRPQDRQFILSSKKLLLSDSGFYLCAWSVLGVGPNEKLFFGSGTQLSVL.

V gene TRBV4-1 combines with J gene TRBJ2-1; 7 nucleotides line up with TRBD2. The CDR3 has 18 residues. The V and J ends lost 0 bases and 7 bases, in that order; junction bases with no gene match: 15. Germline V gene lookup returns CDR1 MGHRA and CDR2 YSYEKL. The CDR3 loop is CASSQEMGGSGVQNEQFF. The CDR3 DNA reads TGCGCCAGCAGCCAAGAGATGGGAGGGAGCGGGGTGCAGAATGAGCAGTTCTTC.

The gene calls are TRBV6-2 or TRBV6-3 and TRBJ2-7; 11 bases map to TRBD2. The V and J ends lost 3 bases and 1 base, in that order; junction bases with no gene match: 8. CDR3 size: 17 residues. CDR1 and CDR2 (germline): MNHEY, SVGEGT. For the CDR3, the DNA is TGTGCCAGCAGTTATAACCGGCTAGCGGGGGGATCCTACGAGCAGTACTTC. It is translated as CASSYNRLAGGSYEQYF.

The V call is TRBV9, the J call TRBJ2-5; the match to TRBD2 covers 11 bases. Germline V CDR1 and CDR2: SGDLS, YYNGEE. This CDR3 region has 15 residues. Trimming at V came to 4 bases and at J to 8 bases, leaving 10 bases not matched to a gene. The CDR3, as DNA: TGTGCCAGCAGCCAAACTAGCGGGGGTGAGCACACCCAGTACTTC. Protein: CASSQTSGGEHTQYF.

This clone occurred a few times. This chain links TRBV19 with TRBJ1-2, with D possibly matching TRBD1 (6 bases). The CDR3 sequence is 14 residues long. Looked up from germline, CDR1 is LNHDA and CDR2 is SQIVND (reference sequence). Trimming took 4 bases from V and 4 from J, leaving 13 bases between them. The CDR3 reads CASSTQGVGYGYTF. The CDR3 bases are TGTGCCAGTAGTACACAGGGAGTTGGCTATGGCTACACCTTC. Full variable domain (outside the CDR3, taken from reference TRBV19 and TRBJ1-2): DGGITQSPKYLFRKEGQNVTLSCEQNLNHDAMYWYRQDPGQGLRLIYYSQIVNDFQKGDIAEGYSVSREKKESFPLTVTSAQKNPTAFYLCASSTQGVGYGYTFGSGTRLTVV.

A single count supports this clone. The rearrangement uses TRBV7-8 and TRBJ1-1, with D possibly TRBD1 on 5 matching bases. Between the trimmed V and J ends, which lost 1 base and 1 base, there was a span of 7 bases. The CDR3 is made up of 14 amino acids. Germline values: CDR1 SGHVS, CDR2 FQNEAQ. CDR3 sequence (DNA): TGTGCCAGCAGCTTAGGGGGCGGGAACACTGAAGCTTTCTTT. Its translation is CASSLGGGNTEAFF.

This chain uses TRBV7-6 with TRBJ2-7; 9 bases are shared with TRBD1. This CDR3 is built from 15 residues. J gave up 5 bases and V 3 bases, and 8 bases lay outside the gene matches. The germline V gene encodes CDR1 SGHVS and CDR2 FNYEAQ. DNA for the CDR3: TGTGCCAGCAGCTTCCTCGGGACAGGGTCTCACGAGCAGTACTTC. It translates to CASSFLGTGSHEQYF.

V is TRBV27 and J is TRBJ1-6; 10 bases line up with TRBD1. This CDR3 is 18 amino acids long. Trimming at V came to 5 bases and at J to 0 bases, leaving 7 bases not matched to a gene. CDR1 and CDR2 from the germline V gene are MNHEY and SMNVEV (reference sequence). The CDR3 region is CASSPGTGVSSYNSPLHF. DNA for the CDR3: TGTGCCAGCAGTCCGGGGACAGGGGTTAGCTCCTATAATTCACCCCTCCACTTT.

This chain links TRBV9 with TRBJ1-1; possible D gene TRBD1, 5 bases. V lost 5 bases and J 7 bases, leaving 15 bases between the germline ends. Germline CDR1 SGDLS, CDR2 YYNGEE. The CDR3 totals 13 residues. This chain's CDR3 is CASRRTDGGEAFF. CDR3 bases: TGTGCCAGCAGACGAACCGACGGGGGTGAAGCTTTCTTT.

V usage is TRBV11-2 and J usage is TRBJ1-6; 7 bases are a match to TRBD1. The CDR3 totals 15 residues. The J segment lost 8 bases and the V segment lost 5 bases, leaving 9 bases of the junction unmatched. CDR1 SGHAT and CDR2 FQNNGV come from the germline V gene. In nucleotides, the CDR3 is TGTGCCAGCAGCCCACAGACAGGGATCGATTCACCCCTCCACTTT. Amino acid sequence: CASSPQTGIDSPLHF.

The gene calls are TRBV3-1 (or the pseudogene TRBV3-2) and TRBJ1-6; no reliable D call. This CDR3 has 13 amino acids. CDR1 is LGHDT, CDR2 YNNKEL, per germline (reference sequence). Trimming took off 3 bases at V and 8 bases at J, with 8 bases between the two ends. The CDR3 DNA follows: TGTGCCAGCAGCCAGGGCCCGGATTCACCCCTCCACTTT. Its translation is CASSQGPDSPLHF.

The rearrangement joins TRBV3-1 (or the pseudogene TRBV3-2) to TRBJ2-7; D is ambiguous. Per germline, CDR1 LGHDT and CDR2 YNNKEL (reference sequence). Trimming removed 1 base at V and 2 bases at J, with 12 bases between. The length of the CDR3 is 15 residues. CDR3 DNA: TGTGCCAGCAGCCAAGTTCTCTCCACAGCCTACGAGCAGTACTTC. It encodes CASSQVLSTAYEQYF.

This chain uses TRBV5-1 with TRBJ1-4; 8 positions match TRBD1. The CDR3 loop spans 15 amino acids. Germline V lookup: CDR1 SGHRS, CDR2 YFSETQ. Trimming took 4 bases from V and 3 from J; bases not matched to a gene: 5. CDR3 DNA sequence: TGCGCCAGCAGCCGGAACAGGGGGGCTAATGAAAAACTGTTTTTT. Its translation is CASSRNRGANEKLFF. Supplemented by reference TRBV5-1 and TRBJ1-4, the full variable domain reads KAGVTQTPRYLIKTRGQQVTLSCSPISGHRSVSWYQQTPGQGLQFLFEYFSETQRNKGNFPGRFSGRQFSNSRSEMNVSTLELGDSALYLCASSRNRGANEKLFFGSGTQLSVL.

V and J are TRBV7-6 and TRBJ2-5, with unresolved D. The V end lost 1 base, the J end lost 2 bases, and 8 bases lay between the germline ends. This CDR3 has 14 residues. Germline CDR1 is SGHVS and CDR2 is FNYEAQ. CDR3 DNA sequence: TGTGCCAGCAGCTTAGGCGCTAGTCAAGAGACCCAGTACTTC. Translated, it gives CASSLGASQETQYF.